This T cell receptor (beta chain) was obtained from a study of blood T cell repertoires in COVID-19. Whole-study context: Some COVID-19 samples were acute and others convalescent; all came from the United States, Italy and Spain. T cells, B-cell-depleted T cells, or PBMCs supplied cDNA or gDNA.

The data were produced by immunoSEQ multiplex PCR, yet TCRdb's version contains in-frame clones alone and is incomplete. The sample holds approximately 170,000 clones, about 80% seen once. The sequenced sample was peripheral blood. The sequence was obtained from a woman aged 80 or older with acute or convalescent COVID-19.

The CDR3 nucleotides are TGCGCCAGCAGCCAAGGGGACAGAGAAGCTTTCTTT. Translated: CASSQGDREAFF. The J gene is TRBJ1-1, the V gene TRBV4-1; 7 bases are a match to TRBD1. This CDR3 is built from 12 residues. Unmatched junction bases numbered 1, after V lost 1 base and J lost 8 bases. The germline gives CDR1 MGHRA, CDR2 YSYEKL.